Listed below are T cell receptor beta chains from one sample, sequenced in a study of PD-1 blockade in classical Hodgkin lymphoma. Sequenced by immunoSEQ multiplex PCR; TCRdb stores in-frame clones only, minus some. This table holds tens of thousands of clones, under 95% found once. Source: peripheral blood mononuclear cells (PBMCs), taken before the fourth cycle of nivolumab. The receptors stem from a human donor with classical Hodgkin lymphoma. Each CDR3 is given with its conserved first and last residue. D genes are given only for firm matches. A clone size is listed for some rows: how often the clone was seen (once, few, many), or a class if it is expanded.

V: TRBV2; size: .; J: TRBJ2-2; D: .; DNA: TGTGCCAGCAGTACGGGGACCGTAAACACCGGGGAGCTGTTTTTT; CDR3: CASSTGTVNTGELFF
V: TRBV5-1; size: .; J: TRBJ1-4; D: .; DNA: TGCGCCACCTCGACGGCCACTAATGAAAAACTGTTTTTT; CDR3: CATSTATNEKLFF
V: TRBV2; size: .; J: TRBJ1-2; D: TRBD1; DNA: TGTGCCAGCGTAATAGGGGGCCGAAACTATGGCTACACCTTC; CDR3: CASVIGGRNYGYTF
V: TRBV7-9; size: .; J: TRBJ1-5; D: .; DNA: TGTGCCAGCAGCTTAGGGGGCCCGGGCAATCAGCCCCAGCATTTT; CDR3: CASSLGGPGNQPQHF
V: TRBV4-1; size: .; J: TRBJ2-3; D: .; DNA: TGCGCCAGCAGCCCCGGTGGGGGGGCATCACTTCAATTCACAGATACGCAGTATTTT; CDR3: CASSPGGGASLQFTDTQYF
V: TRBV7-6; size: .; J: TRBJ2-1; D: TRBD2; DNA: TGTGCCAGCAGCCCCTACTTAGCGGGTTCCTACAATGAGCAGTTCTTC; CDR3: CASSPYLAGSYNEQFF
V: TRBV6-5; size: .; J: TRBJ2-7; D: .; DNA: TGTGCCAGCAGGGGGTCGTGGGGTCCCTACGAGCAGTACTTC; CDR3: CASRGSWGPYEQYF
V: TRBV6-5; size: .; J: TRBJ1-3; D: .; DNA: TGTGCCAGCAGTTACTCAGGCGATAGCATAGGAAACACCATATATTTT; CDR3: CASSYSGDSIGNTIYF
V: TRBV7-8; size: .; J: TRBJ1-1; D: .; DNA: TGTGCCAGCATTAAGGGATTGAACACTGAAGCTTTCTTT; CDR3: CASIKGLNTEAFF
V: TRBV5-4; size: few; J: TRBJ1-5; D: .; DNA: TGTGCCAGCAGCCCCTCGTATAGCAATCAGCCCCAGCATTTT; CDR3: CASSPSYSNQPQHF
V: TRBV6-9; size: few; J: TRBJ1-2; D: .; DNA: TGTGCCAGCAGCCTCATTGGAGACGGCTACACCTTC; CDR3: CASSLIGDGYTF
V: TRBV9; size: .; J: TRBJ2-2; D: .; DNA: TGTGCCAGCAGCGCACACAGAGTCACCGGGGAGCTGTTTTTT; CDR3: CASSAHRVTGELFF
V: TRBV6-5; size: .; J: TRBJ1-4; D: .; DNA: TGTGCCAGCAGGGACAGTTTTAATGAAAAACTGTTTTTT; CDR3: CASRDSFNEKLFF
V: TRBV7-8; size: once; J: TRBJ1-5; D: TRBD1; DNA: TGTGCCAGCAGCTTAATTGTATGGCAGGGGGCTTTGGGCAATCAGCCCCAGCATTTT; CDR3: CASSLIVWQGALGNQPQHF
V: TRBV5-6; size: .; J: TRBJ2-1; D: .; DNA: TGTGCCAGCAGCTTGAGAGGGCCGGGGAATTCCTACAATGAGCAGTTCTTC; CDR3: CASSLRGPGNSYNEQFF
V: TRBV7-9; size: once; J: TRBJ1-1; D: .; DNA: TGTGCCAGCAGCACTAGGACAATCCGAGGGGATGAAGCTTTCTTT; CDR3: CASSTRTIRGDEAFF
V: TRBV5-1; size: .; J: TRBJ2-7; D: .; DNA: TGCGCCAGCAGTGGAAGGGATCTATACGAGCAGTACTTC; CDR3: CASSGRDLYEQYF